One TCR beta chain is described in this entry. TCRdb's copy holds only in-frame clones and misses some; the assay was immunoSEQ multiplex PCR. The sample carries 200,000 or so clones, around 86% recorded once. V lost 6 bases and J 0 bases, leaving 18 bases between the germline ends. Germline V CDR1 and CDR2: MNHEY, SMNVEV (reference sequence). CDR3 length: 17 residues. These data come from a study of blood T cell repertoires in COVID-19. Across the whole study: Acute-phase and convalescent COVID-19 samples originated in the United States, Italy and Spain. The cDNA or gDNA used as material had been derived from T cells, B-cell-depleted T cells, or PBMCs.

This sequence originates from a man aged 25-45 years in a cohort exposed to, infected with or recovered from COVID-19 (not recorded which). Specimen: PBMCs or T cells enriched from blood (not recorded which). The J gene is TRBJ1-5, the V gene TRBV27, with TRBD1 as a possible D gene (5 bases). In DNA form, the CDR3 reads TGTGCCAGCAGGCCCCATACATCGACAGCTAGCAATCAGCCCCAGCATTTT. Amino acids: CASRPHTSTASNQPQHF.